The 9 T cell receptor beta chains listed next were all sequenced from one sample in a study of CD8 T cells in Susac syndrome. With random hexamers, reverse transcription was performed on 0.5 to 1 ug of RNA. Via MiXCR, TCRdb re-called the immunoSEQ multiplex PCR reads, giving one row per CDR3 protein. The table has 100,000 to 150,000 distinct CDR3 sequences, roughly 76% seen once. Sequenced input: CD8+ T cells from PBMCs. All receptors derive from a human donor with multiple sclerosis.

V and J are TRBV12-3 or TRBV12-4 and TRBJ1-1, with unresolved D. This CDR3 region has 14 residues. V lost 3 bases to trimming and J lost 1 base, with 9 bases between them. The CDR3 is CASSFAAWNTEAFF. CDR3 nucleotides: TGTGCCAGCAGTTTTGCAGCTTGGAACACTGAAGCTTTCTTT.

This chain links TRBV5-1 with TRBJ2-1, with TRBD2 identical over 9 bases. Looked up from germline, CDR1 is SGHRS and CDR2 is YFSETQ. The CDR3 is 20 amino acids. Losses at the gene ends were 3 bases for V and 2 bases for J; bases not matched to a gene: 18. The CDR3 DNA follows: TGCGCCAGCAGCTCTCCGGGTAGCGGGGGCCTAAGGCTCCCCTACAATGAGCAGTTCTTC. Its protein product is CASSSPGSGGLRLPYNEQFF.

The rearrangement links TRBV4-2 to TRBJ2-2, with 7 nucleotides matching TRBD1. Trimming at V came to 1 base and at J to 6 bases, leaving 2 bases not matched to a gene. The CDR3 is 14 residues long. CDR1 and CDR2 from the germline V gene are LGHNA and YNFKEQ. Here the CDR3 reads CASSQGQGAGELFF. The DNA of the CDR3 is TGTGCCAGCAGCCAAGGACAGGGCGCCGGGGAGCTGTTTTTT.

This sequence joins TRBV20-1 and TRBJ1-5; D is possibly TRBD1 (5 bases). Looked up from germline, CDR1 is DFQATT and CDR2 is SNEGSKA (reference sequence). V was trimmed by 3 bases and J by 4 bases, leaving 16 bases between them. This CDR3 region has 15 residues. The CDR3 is CSASAGLCCNQPQHF. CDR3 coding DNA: TGCAGTGCTAGTGCAGGGTTGTGTTGTAATCAGCCCCAGCATTTT.

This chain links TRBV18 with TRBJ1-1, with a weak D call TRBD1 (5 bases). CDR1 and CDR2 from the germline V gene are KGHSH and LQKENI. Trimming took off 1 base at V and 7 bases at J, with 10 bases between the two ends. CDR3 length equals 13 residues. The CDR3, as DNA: TGTGCCAGCTCACCACTAACAGGAGGTGAAGCTTTCTTT. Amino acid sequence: CASSPLTGGEAFF.

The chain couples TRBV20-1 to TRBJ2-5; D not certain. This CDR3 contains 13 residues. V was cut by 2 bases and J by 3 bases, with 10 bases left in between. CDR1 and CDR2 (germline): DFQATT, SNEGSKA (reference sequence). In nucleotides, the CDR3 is TGCAGTGCTAGACTTTCCTTGGAAGAGACCCAGTACTTC. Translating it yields CSARLSLEETQYF.

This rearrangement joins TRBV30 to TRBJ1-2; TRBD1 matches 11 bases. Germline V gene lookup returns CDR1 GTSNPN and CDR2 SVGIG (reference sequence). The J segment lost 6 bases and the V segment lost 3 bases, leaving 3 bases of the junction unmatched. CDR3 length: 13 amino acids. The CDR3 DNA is TGTGCCTGGAGAGGACAGGGGGCGGATGGCTACACCTTC. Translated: CAWRGQGADGYTF.

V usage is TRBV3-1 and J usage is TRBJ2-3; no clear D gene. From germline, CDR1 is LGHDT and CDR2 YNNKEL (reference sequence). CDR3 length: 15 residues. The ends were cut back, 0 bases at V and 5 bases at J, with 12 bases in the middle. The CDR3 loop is CASSQDVRPEDTQYF. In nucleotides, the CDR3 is TGTGCCAGCAGCCAAGATGTCAGGCCAGAAGATACGCAGTATTTT.

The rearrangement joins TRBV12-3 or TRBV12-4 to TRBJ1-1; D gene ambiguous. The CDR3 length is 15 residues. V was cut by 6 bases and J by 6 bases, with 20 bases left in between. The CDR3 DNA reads TGTGCCAGCAGCCAGAGCAGTTCAAGGAGAGCTGAAGCTTTCTTT. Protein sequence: CASSQSSSRRAEAFF.